The entry below describes one T cell receptor beta chain. These data are taken from a study of blood T cell repertoires in COVID-19. Overall study: Italy, Spain and the United States were the sources of the convalescent and acute COVID-19 samples. PBMCs, B-cell-depleted T cells, or T cells provided the cDNA or gDNA that made up the material.

The CDR3 contains 15 residues. With 10 bases clipped from V and 2 bases from J, the junction kept 8 bases outside the gene matches. Germline V gene sequence: CDR1 SGHTA, CDR2 FQGNSA. Original processing methods: Scientists estimated how many nucleated cells there were by amplifying reference gene primers. Assay used: immunoSEQ multiplex PCR; TCRdb lists only in-frame clones, some missing. That table supplies the V and J calls and clone size; D and trimming were determined from the DNA. The sample contains over 150,000 clones, around 85% of which appear only once. This chain joins TRBV7-2 and TRBJ2-2, with TRBD1 matching 9 bases. Sequencing was carried out using peripheral blood. This sequence originates from a man in his 60s with COVID-19, enrolled during active disease. The CDR3 region has the DNA TGTGCCATTTCGAAGGGACAGGGTAACACCGGGGAGCTGTTTTTT. It translates to CAISKGQGNTGELFF.